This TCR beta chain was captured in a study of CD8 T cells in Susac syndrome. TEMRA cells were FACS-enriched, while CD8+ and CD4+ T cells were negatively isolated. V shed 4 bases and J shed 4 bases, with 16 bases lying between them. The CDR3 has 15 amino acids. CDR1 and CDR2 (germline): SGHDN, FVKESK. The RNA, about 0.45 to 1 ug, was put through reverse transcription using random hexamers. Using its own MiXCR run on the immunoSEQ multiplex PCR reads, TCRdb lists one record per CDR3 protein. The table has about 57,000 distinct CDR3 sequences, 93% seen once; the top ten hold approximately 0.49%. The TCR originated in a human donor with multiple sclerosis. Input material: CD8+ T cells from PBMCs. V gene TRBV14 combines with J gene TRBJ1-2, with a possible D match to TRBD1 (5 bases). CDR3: CASSPQAPTRYGYTF. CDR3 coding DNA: TGTGCCAGCAGCCCACAGGCCCCCACACGCTATGGCTACACCTTC.